This T cell receptor beta chain came from a study of post-analysis software for immune sequencing data. Germline V CDR1 and CDR2: SEHNR, FQNEAQ (reference sequence). This CDR3 is 17 amino acids long. J was trimmed by 7 bases and V by 4 bases; bases with no gene match: 10. TCR beta cDNA libraries included unique molecular identifiers. TCRdb processed the PCR reads anew with MiXCR; each CDR3 protein has one entry. The data hold some 500,000 distinct CDR3 sequences, with around 40% observed a single time. Turning to this clonotype: Its antigen remains unidentified.

General study results and limits: Several TRBV segments, TRBV5-6, TRBV5-1 and TRBV20-1 among them, were found more frequent in patients than controls.

This TCR was sampled from a girl between 5 and 17 years old with multiple sclerosis. The sample was blood. This chain connects TRBV7-9 to TRBJ2-1; 13 bases match TRBD2. CDR3 region: CASSYTRTSGSGNEQFF. CDR3 DNA sequence: TGTGCCAGCAGCTATACCCGGACTAGCGGGAGCGGGAATGAGCAGTTCTTC.